This TCR beta chain stems from a study of blood T cell repertoires in COVID-19 (TCRdb year 2020). Regarding the research as a whole: The collaborator samples originated in the United States, Italy and Spain and spanned the acute and convalescent phases of COVID-19. The prospective study material was composed of cDNA or gDNA derived from T cells, B-cell-depleted T cells, or PBMCs. Deeply sampled blood TCRbeta repertoires from subjects exposed to, actively infected with, or recovered from COVID-19 were included in the dataset. A freely available public database, intended as a resource for researchers studying the immune response to SARS-CoV-2, is where the repertoires were released. Samples were obtained from the ongoing ImmuneRACE study (first 160 participants) and from about 1,300 subjects provided by 6 global collaborators. Sample metadata almost always included a de-identified subject ID, COVID-19 status, age in years and sex. Where available, HLA class I and class II types were taken from metadata supplied by the sample provider and were not determined by assay-based typing. Beyond this particular receptor, the publication reports: How much clinical and demographic metadata was included differed by source and by participant, and the metadata was provided uncurated.

The immunoSEQ Assay, a bias-controlled multiplex PCR, was used to amplify TCRbeta CDR3 regions from genomic DNA. The source study handled its data this way. The number of nucleated cells in each sample was estimated from the amplification of reference gene primers within the assay. To quantify the absolute abundance of each unique TCRbeta CDR3 rearrangement, sequence reads were collapsed and filtered. Productive Simpson clonality was computed per sample as the square root of Simpson's diversity index over productive rearrangements. Imported from immuneACCESS, the table was reduced by TCRdb to in-frame sequences with V and J called. These copies leave out some clones; in studies compared against another copy, an unresolved V gene accounts for under half, and the cause of the remainder is not known. The D gene and trimming were derived from the DNA, and the V and J assignments and clone size from that table. For this sample there are some 210,000 clones; roughly 89% appear just once. Of the sample, about a tenth is held by the ten largest clones.

Enrolling through a virtual design, the prospective study's participants ranged in age from roughly 18 to 100 years and lived across 24 United States geographic areas. Cohort assignment in the prospective study relied on participant-reported clinical history from a screening survey and a study questionnaire. Each participant in the prospective study had whole blood, serum and a nasopharyngeal or oropharyngeal swab collected by mobile phlebotomists. Prospective study participants could optionally give additional blood draws and questionnaires over an approximately two-month period. Before DNA extraction, prospective study blood samples were shipped either frozen or at room temperature. Inclusive of the bounding cysteine and phenylalanine, the CDR3 is 18 residues long. Solely the CDR3 DNA is kept, with 54 bases framed from the first base. Based on the germline V gene (reference sequence), the CDR1 and CDR2 sequences are LGHDT and YNNKEL. Between the V and J ends, shortened by 0 bases and 0 bases respectively, the junction contains 15 bases.

Turning to this clone: Its antigen is not yet known. Qualities for individual bases were not recorded, and no much larger clone is one base off.

Sequenced: PBMCs or T cells enriched from blood (not recorded which). The sequence was obtained from a man younger than 35 with acute COVID-19. The rearrangement combines TRBV3-1 (or the pseudogene TRBV3-2) with TRBJ2-1; the D segment cannot be called with confidence. The CDR3 here reads CASSQEVFPRSSYNEQFF. The DNA sequence reads TGTGCCAGCAGCCAAGAAGTCTTCCCCCGGAGCTCCTACAATGAGCAGTTCTTC.